The clone carrying this T cell receptor beta chain was observed a handful of times. Per germline, CDR1 SGHRS and CDR2 YFSETQ. This CDR3 contains 18 residues. Trimming took off 0 bases at V and 0 bases at J, with 18 bases between the two ends. Isolated RNA was reverse transcribed in full, so expressed TCRB transcripts were sequenced. The table came from immunoSEQ multiplex PCR; TCRdb's copy has only in-frame clones and leaves some out. The repertoire holds under 900,000 clones, with roughly a sixth as singletons. The record originates from a study of beta chain features in type 1 diabetes. The receptor's source is a young woman in good health. The chain combines TRBV5-1 with TRBJ1-1, with D possibly matching TRBD1 (6 bases). The source material was naive CD4+ T cells from blood. The CDR3 loop is CASSLGPRGGAMNTEAFF. The CDR3 DNA sequence: TGCGCCAGCAGCTTGGGGCCCAGGGGAGGTGCCATGAACACTGAAGCTTTCTTT. Full variable domain (outside the CDR3, taken from reference TRBV5-1 and TRBJ1-1): KAGVTQTPRYLIKTRGQQVTLSCSPISGHRSVSWYQQTPGQGLQFLFEYFSETQRNKGNFPGRFSGRQFSNSRSEMNVSTLELGDSALYLCASSLGPRGGAMNTEAFFGQGTRLTVV.